This paragraph covers one TCR beta chain sequence. This clone was seen only once. It lacks a known antigen. Nothing much larger sits one base from this clone, and base qualities are not available. Preparation of the library involved the immunoSEQ multiplex PCR assay. A mixture of 60 forward primers for TCR Vbeta segments and 13 reverse primers for TCR Jbeta segments was used in the multiplex PCR. The CDR3 region of rearranged TCR beta genes was amplified from genomic DNA with a multiplex PCR assay. The Illumina HiSeq System was used to sequence the amplified TCR beta libraries as 87-base-pair reads. The original methods were these. In a later analysis, tens of millions of unique TCR beta chains were counted across the 500 to 850 repertoires, and around 11 million of these chains were shared by at least two donors. A nearest-neighbor algorithm error-corrected the raw reads and collapsed the reads into unique sequences, merging closely related sequences to remove PCR and sequencing errors. CDR3 sequences were aligned to IMGT reference sequences to assign V, D and J gene segments. For a sequence to be retained, a match of at least six nucleotides was required to both a V gene segment and a J gene segment. A rearrangement counted as productive if the CDR3 had no stop codons and remained in frame with V and J, and every other rearrangement counted as non-productive. Following IMGT convention, CDR3 was defined as the stretch from the second conserved V-encoded cysteine to the conserved J-encoded phenylalanine. In an earlier analysis of around 540 of the donors, sequences lacking an unambiguous match to a single V gene segment were excluded. An earlier analysis of a few hundred of the donors called V segments functional above 56.7% productive rearrangements and segregating when the between-donor standard deviation exceeded 5%. A statistical classification framework was developed to diagnose cytomegalovirus status using the catalog of TCR beta chain sequences. V and J gene assignment, in a later analysis, came from comparing TCR nucleotide sequences with IMGT/GENE-DB human TR gene sequences. A later analysis assigned CDR3 sequences and most-parsimonious VDJ recombination scenarios with the TCRdist pipeline. A later analysis defined each TCR beta chain by its CDR3 amino acid sequence plus V-gene family, and excluded reads lacking a unique V-gene family. A later analysis removed 450 to 600 highly shared, low-generation-probability nucleotide sequences to deal with suspected cross-contamination and a sequencing artifact. For each public chain, a later analysis derived a clonal expansion index from normalized ranks of inferred template counts within each repertoire. A later analysis computed generation probabilities with a VDJ recombination model fitted to out-of-frame rearrangements, and checked the results against IGoR. In a later analysis, TCR-TCR, TCR-HLA and TCR-CMV co-occurrence was scored with hypergeometric tests, and a repertoire-size bias correction was applied to TCR pairs. In a later analysis, false discovery rates were estimated by permuting HLA or CMV assignments 20 times. In a later analysis, co-occurring TCRs were grouped using DBSCAN, with TCRdist sequence similarity added in when clustering inside HLA-allele-positive subsets. Repertoires with fewer than 30,000 or more than 120,000 public chains were left out of co-occurrence clustering, as were five repertoires with anomalous nucleotide sharing. TCRdb mirrors the immuneACCESS table, restricted to in-frame sequences. Some clones are absent from its copies; in checked studies, under half trace to an unresolved V gene, and the reason for the others is unknown. V and J calls and clone size follow that table, whereas D and trimming were derived from the DNA. The table for this sample lists 150,000 to 200,000 clones; about 80% of them were counted only once. 0.6% to 0.7% of the sample is in the top ten clones.

The entry originates in a study of cytomegalovirus exposure and HLA in healthy donors (dated by TCRdb to about 2017). At the level of the whole study: An earlier analysis of several hundred of the donors reported 250 to 300 Gb of sequence data and more than 90 million unique TCR beta sequences from about 179 million T cells. The study aimed to test whether cataloging public T cell receptors could reveal signatures of past pathogen exposure. The number of donors typed differed by locus, with 629-630 for A, B, C, DRB1 and DQB1, about 500 for DQA1, 600 to 610 for DPA1, and 400 to 490 for DPB1. Besides the first cohort of roughly 660 subjects, a separate validation cohort made up of 95 to 150 different subjects was used. Because of strong linkage in the cohort, 4 to 6 DR-DQ haplotypes were treated as single units for association and clustering. An early release covering about 600 HLA-typed donors comprised 250 to 350 gigabases of sequencing data and some 79 million unique TCR sequences. High-throughput TCR immunosequencing, statistical association of individual TCRs with disease status, and machine learning were combined to predict cytomegalovirus infection status. A later genetic analysis took genome-wide SNP genotypes for about three fifths of the 666 donors and used that subset as a discovery cohort. To study patterns of TCR occurrence, a later analysis re-analyzed previously published TCR beta repertoires from around 670 donors and added high-resolution HLA genotyping. Of the roughly 420 genotyped donors, less than 90% were placed in the genetic ancestry cluster associated with self-reported Caucasian donors. Among 350 to 400 genotyped donors of the cohort, an average of around 240,000 unique TCR beta nucleotide sequences were sequenced per donor, about a sixth of them non-productive. The study profiled the T cell repertoires of 550 to 700 subjects by immunosequencing and related them to cytomegalovirus serostatus. Donor age, sex, ethnicity and CMV serostatus were compiled alongside the repertoire data. An earlier analysis of 587 of the donors applied high-throughput TCR beta sequencing to assess whether each TCR beta V gene segment acted as functional or pseudogenic. Rather than drawing on any new phenotypic data, the later analysis identified candidate immune exposures from TCR beta sequences and the way those sequences occurred across donors. HLA typing covered class I and class II loci at four-digit resolution. All discovery cohort repertoires had been generated using a single sequencing platform.

Points the paper makes about the study in general: According to a later analysis, parvovirus B19, influenza, CMV and Epstein-Barr virus appeared linked to several top co-occurrence clusters. According to a later genetic analysis, donors in an Asian-associated ancestry cluster had fewer N-insertions in productive TCRs than the roughly 700-donor mean. For the cohort, immune exposure information was limited to CMV serostatus. The authors suggested that the approach could potentially be extended to other disease states and immunological phenotypes. When HLA alleles, especially DR and DQ, strongly co-occurred, TCR associations were difficult to assign to individual alleles. A total of roughly 160 TCR beta chains were listed by the study as associated with cytomegalovirus. In both the original and validation cohorts, the classifier was reported to diagnose cytomegalovirus status with high specificity and sensitivity. A further reported finding was that TCR beta sequences accurately predicted the HLA-A and HLA-B alleles for most subjects in the first cohort. In a later analysis, around 17,000 TCR beta sequences were associated with specific HLA alleles at a false discovery rate of 0.05. Because the 87-base-pair reads could not distinguish some IMGT-functional V segments, including TRBV6-2 and TRBV6-3, those segments were excluded. A later analysis found that HLA-associated TCR beta chains were more clonally expanded and had lower generation probabilities than equally common non-associated chains. Most TCR sequences were observed very rarely across donors, whereas some public TCRs were present in many individuals. According to a later analysis, most CMV-associated TCR beta chains appeared to be HLA-restricted, and the HLA associations seemed to be driven largely by CMV exposure. Correlated functional status among segregating V segments might reflect linkage disequilibrium, but an unknown experimental factor could not be ruled out. Because some donors lacked HLA typing at each locus, the association tests relied only on the typed subset. Presence/absence analyses assumed roughly uniform sequencing depth across donors, an assumption that may not hold. A group of highly shared sequence variants was considered likely to be a technical artifact of the sequencing pipeline. In an earlier analysis of roughly 560 of the donors, most TCR beta V segments were observed in productive rearrangements about 90% or about 30% of the time, broadly matching IMGT annotations. The earlier analysis of 587 of the donors excluded approximately 17 rarely observed V segments, including chromosome 9 orphons, because counts were too low. A few of the identified cytomegalovirus-associated TCR beta chains were confirmed in vitro to be specific for cytomegalovirus antigens. An association between a missense DCLRE1C variant and V-gene and J-gene trimming of TCR beta chains was found in a later genetic analysis and replicated in an independent cohort. The cohort was sequenced for TCR beta chains only, and without alpha or paired-chain data the features that could be detected were limited. A later analysis found that TCR association rates varied across HLA loci, with DRB1 alleles showing the most associated TCRs and HLA-C alleles the fewest.

The cohort was made up of about 610 healthy bone marrow donors. Cohort members were all nominally healthy when sampled, although unrecorded immune exposures were likely present. The donor was CMV seronegative and was included in the group of a few hundred seronegative cohort members. Every donor gave a peripheral blood sample, and the peripheral blood mononuclear cells from that sample were used for TCR beta sequencing. The Qiagen DNeasy Blood Extraction Kit was used to extract genomic DNA from the blood cell samples. The germline ends are 12 bases apart after V is trimmed by 3 bases and J by 2 bases. The CDR3 sequence holds 15 residues, the cysteine and phenylalanine included. Solely the CDR3 DNA is kept, with 45 bases framed from the first base. The germline V gene (reference sequence) supplies CDR1 SEHNR and CDR2 FQNEAQ.

Specimen: PBMCs. The sequence joins TRBV7-9 to TRBJ2-3; the best D guess is TRBD2, with 6 bases matching. This clonotype was obtained from a boy between 10 and 17 years old in good health and CMV-seronegative. The CDR3 reads CASSLGQGLTDTQYF. The DNA sequence is given as TGTGCCAGCAGCTTGGGTCAGGGACTCACAGATACGCAGTATTTT.